Listed below are T cell receptor beta chains from one sample, sequenced in a study of spatial heterogeneity in lung cancer. MiXCR was run by TCRdb on the 5' RACE reads, yielding one entry per CDR3 protein. The table includes about 26,000 distinct CDR3 sequences, approximately 5.4% detected once. The material sequenced was PBMCs, taken at follow-up. The receptors were sampled from a male donor with early-stage non-small cell lung cancer. The CDR3 runs from the conserved cysteine through the conserved F or W. Each record gives: J gene, V gene, CDR3 protein.

J: TRBJ2-1
V: TRBV7-3
CDR3: CASSIQGAPNNEQFF

J: TRBJ1-1
V: TRBV12-5
CDR3: CASADGGFTEAFF

J: TRBJ1-2
V: TRBV27
CDR3: CASKEGPNENYGYTF

J: TRBJ1-2
V: TRBV29-1
CDR3: CSVEEVLIYGYTF

J: TRBJ1-5
V: TRBV27
CDR3: CASRLGGVSNQPQHF

J: TRBJ2-2
V: TRBV11-2
CDR3: CASSSYRGSTGELFF

J: TRBJ2-3
V: TRBV7-2
CDR3: CASSPPTDTQYF

J: TRBJ2-7
V: TRBV24-1
CDR3: CATSETTSGGSYEQYF

J: TRBJ2-5
V: TRBV7-2
CDR3: CASSLGDHQETQYF

J: TRBJ2-7
V: TRBV4-3
CDR3: CASSQEGEGFYEQYF

J: TRBJ2-2
V: TRBV7-2
CDR3: CASSPGTDSTGELFF

J: TRBJ2-1
V: TRBV7-2
CDR3: CASSLWTSKDEQFF

J: TRBJ1-1
V: TRBV5-5
CDR3: CASSLAWATPNTEAFF

J: TRBJ1-4
V: TRBV7-9
CDR3: CASSLRGGGEKLFF

J: TRBJ1-1
V: TRBV27
CDR3: CASSGSQGKMAFF

J: TRBJ1-1
V: TRBV7-2
CDR3: CASSPRQGWKNTEAFF

J: TRBJ2-5
V: TRBV6-6
CDR3: CASSSGSWGETQYF

J: TRBJ2-5
V: TRBV15
CDR3: CATSMDSRQETQYF

J: TRBJ2-7
V: TRBV12-3/TRBV12-4
CDR3: CASSLELAGGRQYF

J: TRBJ2-1
V: TRBV4-1
CDR3: CASSLRGDEQFF

J: TRBJ2-1
V: TRBV7-8
CDR3: CASSFPSSGRNEQFF

J: TRBJ1-2
V: TRBV3-1
CDR3: CASSQGTLYTF

J: TRBJ2-2
V: TRBV6-5
CDR3: CASSYGYRRPGELFF

J: TRBJ2-1
V: TRBV20-1
CDR3: CSASPWTSGGNEQFF

J: TRBJ2-1
V: TRBV7-2
CDR3: CASSVSISEQFF

J: TRBJ2-1
V: TRBV12-3/TRBV12-4
CDR3: CASSLARINEQFF

J: TRBJ2-1
V: TRBV7-2
CDR3: CASSRYPGRNEQFF

J: TRBJ2-5
V: TRBV3-1
CDR3: CASSPSGGETQYF

J: TRBJ2-2
V: TRBV30
CDR3: CAWSVRGAGGELFF

J: TRBJ2-1
V: TRBV5-1
CDR3: CASSSQLAGGVNEQFF

J: TRBJ2-3
V: TRBV7-2
CDR3: CASLSGSLADTQYF

J: TRBJ1-2
V: TRBV18
CDR3: CASSPAQGADGYTF

J: TRBJ1-3
V: TRBV11-2
CDR3: CASSFSGSGNTIYF

J: TRBJ2-5
V: TRBV20-1
CDR3: CSARPGQGNGTQYF

J: TRBJ2-5
V: TRBV12-3/TRBV12-4
CDR3: CASREQETQYF

J: TRBJ2-1
V: TRBV20-1
CDR3: CSAPGLAGGRDEQFF

J: TRBJ2-1
V: TRBV12-3/TRBV12-4
CDR3: CASSATSTPRAEQFF

J: TRBJ2-3
V: TRBV7-9
CDR3: CASSKGRDGPYTDTQYF

J: TRBJ1-2
V: TRBV7-2
CDR3: CASSLQQGIGPILYGYTF

J: TRBJ2-5
V: TRBV2
CDR3: CASSEGIVPLAQYF

J: TRBJ2-1
V: TRBV2
CDR3: CASSAGPFTEQFF

J: TRBJ2-5
V: TRBV7-2
CDR3: CASSFTLQETQYF

J: TRBJ2-1
V: TRBV20-1
CDR3: CSASEGGPYNEQFF

J: TRBJ1-4
V: TRBV6-1
CDR3: CASSDKDRLNEKLFF

J: TRBJ2-1
V: TRBV19
CDR3: CASRDRGRAYNEQFF

J: TRBJ1-1
V: TRBV6-2/TRBV6-3
CDR3: CASSLVRNTEAFF

J: TRBJ2-1
V: TRBV5-1
CDR3: CASMVAPDSHNEQFF

J: TRBJ2-2
V: TRBV12-3/TRBV12-4
CDR3: CASSLSETGELFF

J: TRBJ2-5
V: TRBV20-1
CDR3: CSARGQGQGARETQYF

J: TRBJ2-3
V: TRBV20-1
CDR3: CSARILLAGVGDTQYF

J: TRBJ1-1
V: TRBV7-2
CDR3: CASSLQQGIAEAFF

J: TRBJ1-5
V: TRBV2
CDR3: CASRLQGNQPQHF

J: TRBJ2-1
V: TRBV20-1
CDR3: CSALRTSGRYEQFF

J: TRBJ2-1
V: TRBV2
CDR3: CASSERARNEQFF

J: TRBJ1-6
V: TRBV6-2/TRBV6-3
CDR3: CASSLGGKNNSPLHF

J: TRBJ2-3
V: TRBV4-2
CDR3: CASSLGLAGGSTDTQYF